These T cell receptor beta chains were read from a single sample in a study of beta chain features in type 1 diabetes. Generated by immunoSEQ multiplex PCR, the TCRdb table keeps only in-frame clones and is missing some. The sample shows about 160,000 clones, approximately 9.1% of them seen only once. The sequencing sample was made of central memory CD4+ T cells from blood. These TCRs come from a woman between 18 and 30 years old in good health. CDR3s include the opening cysteine and the closing phenylalanine or tryptophan.

>TRBV7-9|TRBJ1-5
CASRGEDGQPQHF
>TRBV5-6|TRBJ2-1
CASSFGLTNNEQFF
>TRBV2|TRBJ2-2
CASYFQGRVGTGELFF
>TRBV5-6|TRBJ2-1
CASSFSPTGWAGDNEQFF
>TRBV18|TRBJ2-7
CASSPAGALAYEQYF
>TRBV9|TRBJ1-2
CASSVAGNGYTF
>TRBV19|TRBJ1-2
CASSSLRTAYGYTF
>TRBV6-6|TRBJ2-3
CASSFVQGARTDTQYF
>TRBV9|TRBJ2-1
CASSGQGYEGDEQFF
>TRBV5-1|TRBJ1-5
CASRQGVDNQPQHF
>TRBV19|TRBJ2-1
CASSKTYDGQFF
>TRBV18|TRBJ2-2
CASSPSSRELFF
>TRBV30|TRBJ1-5
CAWSVRASQPQHF
>TRBV7-3|TRBJ2-2
CASSPGLASGELFF
>TRBV30|TRBJ1-1
CAWSGGRGDGNTEAFF
>TRBV7-3|TRBJ2-1
CASSLDSGGPWNEQFF
>TRBV9|TRBJ1-1
CASSVAGGKGTEAFF
>TRBV7-2|TRBJ2-3
CASSFGGMAGTDTQYF
>TRBV19|TRBJ2-2
CASSINHRTGELFF
>TRBV2|TRBJ1-5
CASNVGGQPQPQHF
>TRBV5-1|TRBJ2-1
CASTLTSGTNEQFF
>TRBV19|TRBJ2-7
CASSKQGASSYEQYF
>TRBV7-9|TRBJ1-2
CASSFGQGVDYGYTF
>TRBV29-1|TRBJ2-5
CSVRQGRETQYF
>TRBV7-7|TRBJ2-3
CASSTTWTDTQYF
>TRBV9|TRBJ1-1
CASTPGGGGTEAFF
>TRBV9|TRBJ1-2
CASSAARERGDGYTF
>TRBV4-3|TRBJ1-1
CASSLSWGDTEAFF
>TRBV30|TRBJ2-4
CAWTLTSGRSKNIQYF
>TRBV7-2|TRBJ1-1
CASSLGGHRNTEAFF
>TRBV5-6|TRBJ2-1
CASSLTGQRNEQFF
>TRBV4-1|TRBJ2-3
CASSQVILLGTDTQYF
>TRBV27|TRBJ2-7
CASSWAGRGYEQYF
>TRBV7-3|TRBJ2-1
CASSLDQGGTSAYNEQFF
>TRBV13|TRBJ2-3
CASSLAGGPSTDTQYF
>TRBV23-1|TRBJ1-5
CASSQERGQGEKSNQPQHF
>TRBV12-5|TRBJ1-2
CASAREAGGVYGYTF
>TRBV9|TRBJ2-3
CASIRLLTSTDTQYF
>TRBV2|TRBJ2-2
CASSEAAGLSGELFF
>TRBV7-9|TRBJ2-5
CASSLWVAHYLETQYF
>TRBV29-1|TRBJ1-1
CSVSDRSGTEAFF
>TRBV5-1|TRBJ1-5
CASSSMGQGGQPQHF
>TRBV5-1|TRBJ2-1
CASSTSGRVPYNEQFF
>TRBV7-9|TRBJ1-1
CASSLNGFTEAFF